The 14 T cell receptor beta chains reported below all come from one sample, sequenced in a study of cytomegalovirus exposure and HLA in healthy donors. The primer mix had 60 Vbeta and 13 Jbeta primers. Sequencing used immunoSEQ multiplex PCR; TCRdb keeps in-frame clones, though not all of them. Of 150,000 to 200,000 clones in the sample, roughly 80% were seen once. The material sequenced was PBMCs. Receptors originate from a woman younger than 45 in good health and CMV-seronegative.

The chain is built from TRBV5-4 and TRBJ1-2; TRBD1 matches at 8 bases. This CDR3 contains 14 residues. Germline V gene data show CDR1 as SGHNT and CDR2 as YYREEE (reference sequence). The V gene end was trimmed by 4 bases and the J gene end by 5 bases; junction bases not matched to a gene: 7. This CDR3 reads CASSPLDREYGYTF. CDR3 coding DNA: TGTGCCAGCAGCCCGCTGGACAGGGAATATGGCTACACCTTC.

This chain links TRBV5-6 with TRBJ1-1; 7 nucleotides align to TRBD1. The trim removed 0 bases at V and 10 bases at J, leaving 6 bases unmatched. The germline CDR1 and CDR2 sequences are SGHDT and YYEEEE. This CDR3 has 13 amino acids. The CDR3 protein is CASSLGADRVAFF. The CDR3 nucleotides are TGTGCCAGCAGCTTGGGAGCCGACAGGGTAGCTTTCTTT.

The chain is built from TRBV5-1 and TRBJ2-3; D possibly corresponds to TRBD2 (5 bases). Per germline, CDR1 SGHRS and CDR2 YFSETQ. Trimming stripped 4 bases from V and 1 base from J, with 19 bases between. The CDR3 sequence is 17 residues long. The CDR3 DNA is TGCGCCAGCAGCACACCAGCGGACCTTTCTCGCACAGATACGCAGTATTTT. Amino acid sequence: CASSTPADLSRTDTQYF.

V and J are TRBV11-2 and TRBJ2-3, with D possibly TRBD2 on 7 matching bases. V lost 7 bases and J 2 bases, leaving 10 bases between the germline ends. Per germline, CDR1 SGHAT and CDR2 FQNNGV. The CDR3 has 13 residues. The CDR3 sequence is CASTGGFTDTQYF. The DNA for the CDR3 is TGTGCCAGCACGGGGGGCTTCACAGATACGCAGTATTTT.

V usage is TRBV5-1 and J usage is TRBJ1-4, with D perhaps TRBD1 (5 bases). The CDR3 has 15 residues. V lost 1 base and J lost 5, with 12 bases in between. Germline V lookup: CDR1 SGHRS, CDR2 YFSETQ. CDR3 region: CASSLFQGGNEKLFF. The DNA of the CDR3 is TGCGCCAGCAGCTTGTTTCAGGGAGGAAATGAAAAACTGTTTTTT.

The V call is TRBV29-1, the J call TRBJ1-2; the D gene is possibly TRBD1 (6 bases). The CDR3 is 16 amino acids. The V gene's germline CDR1 is SQVTM and CDR2 ANQGSEA. The V end was cut by 0 bases, the J end by 4 bases, with 18 bases between. The CDR3 DNA sequence: TGCAGCGTTGAAGATACGGAACAGGGAAGCGTCTATGGCTACACCTTC. Amino acid sequence: CSVEDTEQGSVYGYTF.

The chain combines TRBV29-1 with TRBJ1-1; the D is unclear. This CDR3 contains 12 residues. The germline gives CDR1 SQVTM, CDR2 ANQGSEA. Trimming pared 4 bases from V and 5 bases from J, leaving 11 bases between. CDR3 region: CSVAARGTEAFF. DNA for the CDR3: TGCAGCGTTGCCGCCAGAGGTACTGAAGCTTTCTTT. Full variable domain (remainder filled in from reference TRBV29-1 and TRBJ1-1): SAVISQKPSRDICQRGTSLTIQCQVDSQVTMMFWYRQQPGQSLTLIATANQGSEATYESGFVIDKFPISRPNLTFSTLTVSNMSPEDSSIYLCSVAARGTEAFFGQGTRLTVV.

The genes are TRBV7-9 and TRBJ2-7; unclear D gene. CDR1 SEHNR and CDR2 FQNEAQ come from the germline V gene (reference sequence). The CDR3 length is 12 residues. The germline V and J ends were trimmed by 2 bases and 6 bases, with 8 bases remaining between them. CDR3 sequence reads: CASSLFSGEQYF. The CDR3 region has the DNA TGTGCCAGCAGCTTATTTTCGGGCGAGCAGTACTTC.

V is TRBV11-2 and J is TRBJ1-4; 7 nucleotides agree with TRBD1. The CDR3 covers 14 residues. The germline V gene encodes CDR1 SGHAT and CDR2 FQNNGV. J lost 6 bases, V lost 3 bases, and 4 bases had no gene match. The CDR3 is CASSLTGSDEKLFF. The CDR3 DNA reads as TGTGCCAGCAGCTTGACAGGGAGTGATGAAAAACTGTTTTTT.

This rearrangement joins TRBV9 to TRBJ1-1; D not certain. This CDR3 spans 14 amino acids. Per germline, CDR1 SGDLS and CDR2 YYNGEE. V lost 4 bases, J lost 5 bases, and 15 bases lay in between. Written as DNA, the CDR3 is TGTGCCAGCAGCTTACGGGGTACGAAGACTGAAGCTTTCTTT. It yields the protein CASSLRGTKTEAFF. Using reference TRBV9 and TRBJ1-1 for the parts outside the CDR3, the full variable domain is DSGVTQTPKHLITATGQRVTLRCSPRSGDLSVYWYQQSLDQGLQFLIQYYNGEERAKGNILERFSAQQFPDLHSELNLSSLELGDSALYFCASSLRGTKTEAFFGQGTRLTVV.

This chain links TRBV7-9 with TRBJ1-5; D not resolved. CDR1 SEHNR and CDR2 FQNEAQ come from the germline V gene (reference sequence). Trimming removed 0 bases at V and 5 bases at J, with 5 bases between. CDR3 size: 13 residues. The DNA of the CDR3 is TGTGCCAGCAGCTTAGCGCAGGATCAGCCCCAGCATTTT. Encoded protein: CASSLAQDQPQHF.

The J gene is TRBJ1-2, the V gene TRBV7-2; possible D gene TRBD1, 6 bases. V was shortened by 1 base and J by 8 bases, with 17 bases between the two germline ends. Germline lookup yields CDR1 SGHTA and CDR2 FQGNSA. The length of the CDR3 is 15 residues. The CDR3 DNA is TGTGCCAGCAGCTTAGGGACGGGGGGCGCGAGGGGCTACACCTTC. Its protein product is CASSLGTGGARGYTF. Looking up the rest from reference TRBV7-2 and TRBJ1-2 gives the full variable domain: GAGVSQSPSNKVTEKGKDVELRCDPISGHTALYWYRQSLGQGLEFLIYFQGNSAPDKSGLPSDRFSAERTGGSVSTLTIQRTQQEDSAVYLCASSLGTGGARGYTFGSGTRLTVV.

V gene TRBV7-8 combines with J gene TRBJ1-5; D call uncertain. V was shortened by 5 bases and J by 2 bases, with 19 bases between the two germline ends. The CDR3 extends over 17 amino acids. Germline CDR1 SGHVS, CDR2 FQNEAQ. The chain's CDR3 is CASSGERWRTRNQPQHF. The DNA of the CDR3 is TGTGCCAGCAGCGGAGAGAGGTGGAGGACTCGCAATCAGCCCCAGCATTTT.

The gene calls are TRBV6-6 and TRBJ1-3; weak D call: TRBD1 (5 bases). The CDR3 extends over 16 amino acids. The V and J ends lost 7 bases and 4 bases respectively, with 20 bases between them. Germline-derived CDR1 and CDR2 are MNHNY and SVGAGI (reference sequence). The CDR3 sequence: CASKREGLGAGNTIYF. The CDR3, as DNA: TGTGCCAGCAAAAGGGAGGGCCTTGGGGCAGGAAACACCATATATTTT.